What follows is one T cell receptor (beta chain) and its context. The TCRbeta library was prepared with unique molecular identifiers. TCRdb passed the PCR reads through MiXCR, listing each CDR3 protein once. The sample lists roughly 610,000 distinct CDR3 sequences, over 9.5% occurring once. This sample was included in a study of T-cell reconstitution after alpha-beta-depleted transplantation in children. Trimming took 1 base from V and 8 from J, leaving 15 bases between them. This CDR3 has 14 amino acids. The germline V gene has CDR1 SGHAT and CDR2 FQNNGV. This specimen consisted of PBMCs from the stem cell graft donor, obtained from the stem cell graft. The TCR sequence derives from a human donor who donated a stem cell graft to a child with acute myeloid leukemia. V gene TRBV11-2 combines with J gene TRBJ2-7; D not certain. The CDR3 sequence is CASSLADTGRQQYF. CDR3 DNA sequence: TGTGCCAGCAGCTTAGCCGACACCGGGCGCCAGCAGTACTTC.